This T cell receptor (beta chain) was identified during a study of blood T cell repertoires in COVID-19. The assay was immunoSEQ multiplex PCR, and TCRdb's table has in-frame clones only and misses some. The top ten hold approximately 2.5% of the sample, which has roughly 260,000 clones, 91% seen once. Germline V gene sequence: CDR1 SEHNR, CDR2 FQNEAQ (reference sequence). J gave up 2 bases and V 0 bases, and 9 bases lay outside the gene matches. The CDR3 sequence is 18 residues long. The chain couples TRBV7-9 to TRBJ2-2, with 7 positions matching TRBD2. This receptor was taken from a person in their late teens or twenties with COVID-19, enrolled during active disease. Specimen: peripheral blood. CDR3 loop: CASSLAILRESNTGELFF. The DNA for the CDR3 is TGTGCCAGCAGCTTAGCAATTTTGCGGGAGAGTAACACCGGGGAGCTGTTTTTT.